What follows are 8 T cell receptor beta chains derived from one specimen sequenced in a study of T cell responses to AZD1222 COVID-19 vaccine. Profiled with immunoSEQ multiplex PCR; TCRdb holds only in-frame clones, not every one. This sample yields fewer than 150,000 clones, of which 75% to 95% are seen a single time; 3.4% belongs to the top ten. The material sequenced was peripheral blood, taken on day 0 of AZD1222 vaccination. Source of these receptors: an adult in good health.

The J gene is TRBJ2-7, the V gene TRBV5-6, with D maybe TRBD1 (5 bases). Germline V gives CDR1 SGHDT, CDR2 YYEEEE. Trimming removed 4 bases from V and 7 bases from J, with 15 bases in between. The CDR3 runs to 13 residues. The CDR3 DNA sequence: TGTGCCAGCAGCGGGGCGGCGTGGGTTGAGCAGTACTTC. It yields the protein CASSGAAWVEQYF.

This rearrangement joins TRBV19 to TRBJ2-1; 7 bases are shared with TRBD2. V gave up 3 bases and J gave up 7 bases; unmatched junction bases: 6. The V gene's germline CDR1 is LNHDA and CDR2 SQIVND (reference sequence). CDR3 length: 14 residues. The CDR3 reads CASSITGGGNEQFF. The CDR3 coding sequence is TGTGCCAGTAGTATTACCGGGGGAGGGAATGAGCAGTTCTTC.

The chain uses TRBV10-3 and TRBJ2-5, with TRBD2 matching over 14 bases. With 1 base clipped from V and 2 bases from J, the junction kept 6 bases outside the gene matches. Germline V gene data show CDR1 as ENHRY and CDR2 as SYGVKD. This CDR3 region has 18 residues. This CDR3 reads CAISEYRGLAGDQETQYF. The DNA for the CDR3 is TGTGCCATCAGTGAGTACCGGGGACTAGCGGGGGATCAAGAGACCCAGTACTTC.

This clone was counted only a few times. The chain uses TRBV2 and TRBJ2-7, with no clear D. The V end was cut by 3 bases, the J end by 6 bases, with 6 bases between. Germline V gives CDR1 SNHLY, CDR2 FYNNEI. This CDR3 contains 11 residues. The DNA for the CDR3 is TGTGCCAGCAGTGACTACCGCGAGCAGTACTTC. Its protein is CASSDYREQYF.

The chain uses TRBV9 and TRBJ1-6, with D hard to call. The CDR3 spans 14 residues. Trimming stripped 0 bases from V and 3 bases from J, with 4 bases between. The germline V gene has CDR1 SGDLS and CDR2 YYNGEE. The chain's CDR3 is CASSVEGYNSPLHF. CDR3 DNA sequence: TGTGCCAGCAGCGTAGAGGGCTATAATTCACCCCTCCACTTT.

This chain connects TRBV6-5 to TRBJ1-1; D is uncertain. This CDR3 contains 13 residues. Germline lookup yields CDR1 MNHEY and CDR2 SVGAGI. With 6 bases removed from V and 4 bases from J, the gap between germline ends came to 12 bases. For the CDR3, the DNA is TGTGCCAGCAGCGACCGGGGTATCACTGAAGCTTTCTTT. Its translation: CASSDRGITEAFF.

This CDR3 reads CATSRPGSGNEKLFF. The CDR3 coding sequence is TGTGCCACCAGCAGGCCGGGATCGGGTAATGAAAAACTGTTTTTT. The chain uses TRBV15 and TRBJ1-4; D is uncertain. The V end lost 3 bases, the J end lost 4 bases, and 12 bases lay between the germline ends. The CDR3 sequence is 15 residues long. The germline V gene encodes CDR1 LNHNV and CDR2 YYDKDF (reference sequence).

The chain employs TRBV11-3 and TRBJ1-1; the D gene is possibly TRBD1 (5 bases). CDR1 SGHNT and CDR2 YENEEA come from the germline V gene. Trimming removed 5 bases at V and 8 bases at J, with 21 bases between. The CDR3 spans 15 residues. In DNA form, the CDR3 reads TGTGCCAGCAGCGCTAACCCCCAGGGATCAGGGGAAGCTTTCTTT. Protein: CASSANPQGSGEAFF.